This T cell receptor (beta chain) was recovered during a study of OX40 agonist ivuxolimab in advanced cancers. The overall study: Patients were treated with intravenous ivuxolimab, dosed at 0.01 to 10 mg/kg and infused every 2 weeks. Three patients had partial responses: one hepatocellular carcinoma, two cutaneous melanoma. Findings and limits, study-wide: With doses of 0.1 to 3.0 mg/kg, CD4+ and CD8+ blood T cells had undergone clonal expansion by week 6.

Anyone with autoimmune disease history or systemic immunosuppression was excluded. The CDR3 totals 15 residues. In regard to this clone: Its specificity is unknown.

The protocol was immunoSEQ multiplex PCR, while the TCRdb copy is restricted to in-frame clones and leaves out a portion. The sample shows 96,000 or so clones, 90% of them seen only once. The V call is TRBV21-1, the J call TRBJ2-1. TRBV21-1 is given as a pseudogene. The receptor was derived from an adult with an advanced solid tumor such as melanoma, head and neck, liver or kidney cancer. The sample was CD4+ or CD8+ T cells sorted from blood, taken in a trial of the OX40 agonist ivuxolimab. The CDR3, as DNA: TGTGCCAGCAGCAAACTGGGGAATGTGGCGATTGAGCAGTTCTTC. Protein sequence: CASSKLGNVAIEQFF.